A selection of T cell receptor beta chains follows, all from one sample in a study of blood T cell repertoires in COVID-19. Libraries were prepared by immunoSEQ multiplex PCR; TCRdb keeps only in-frame clonotypes and omits some of them. The table includes approximately 210,000 clones, approximately 80% detected once. Sequencing was performed on peripheral blood. The origin of the receptors is an elderly woman with COVID-19, enrolled during active disease. The CDR3 runs from the conserved cysteine through the conserved F or W.

v_gene	j_gene	CDR3aa
TRBV27	TRBJ2-1	CASNRAGAYNEQFF
TRBV18	TRBJ2-7	CASSPPSSYEQYF
TRBV6-1	TRBJ1-5	CASSEFGFVGQGARQPQHF
TRBV5-8	TRBJ1-5	CASSNGQDSNQPQHF
TRBV9	TRBJ2-1	CASSVRGQLNNEQFF
TRBV2	TRBJ2-3	CASSERIAGGSDTQYF
TRBV28	TRBJ1-2	CASSYGRGGVGYGYTF
TRBV5-5	TRBJ1-1	CASSLAGGSHFNTEAFF
TRBV2	TRBJ2-3	CASGRRRSTDTQYF
TRBV15	TRBJ2-7	CATSRDRGSYEQYF
TRBV9	TRBJ1-2	CASSVGVQGGYGYTF
TRBV6-5	TRBJ1-1	CASKRTGIEAFF
TRBV25-1	TRBJ2-1	CASSELRKQFF
TRBV5-6	TRBJ2-5	CASSLGGLAKTQYF
TRBV18	TRBJ2-1	CASSPLSGLNEQFF
TRBV7-2	TRBJ1-2	CASSLNRDANYGYTF
TRBV18	TRBJ1-4	CASSPPGGGVGEKLFF
TRBV19	TRBJ2-5	CASRVSGAQETQYF
TRBV6-5	TRBJ1-5	CASSKEVNQPQHF
TRBV28	TRBJ2-5	CASFGTPQETQYF
TRBV6-1	TRBJ1-2	CASSDQDRGRYGYTF
TRBV5-8	TRBJ1-5	CASSLGGRVNQPQHF
TRBV9	TRBJ2-3	CASRPAGTTDTQYF
TRBV29-1	TRBJ2-7	CSVEDRAAGAYEQYF
TRBV4-2	TRBJ2-1	CASSPIPLAGGPNEQFF
TRBV18	TRBJ2-3	CASSPLGGPVDTQYF
TRBV19	TRBJ2-1	CASSIRDLSNNEQFF
TRBV7-2	TRBJ1-2	CASSLWGDYGYTF
TRBV11-2	TRBJ1-2	CASSFQNYGYTF
TRBV27	TRBJ1-6	CASSLTTANNSPLHF
TRBV19	TRBJ1-5	CAAEVGGNQPQHF
TRBV5-6	TRBJ1-1	CASSLATAYTEAFF
TRBV28	TRBJ1-5	CASSFWDRGRRGNQPQHF
TRBV9	TRBJ2-3	CASSVEGEWRAAGTDTQYF
TRBV2	TRBJ1-3	CASTGQVSGNTIYF
TRBV5-1	TRBJ1-1	CASSFRSGGGGGRNTEAFF
TRBV5-1	TRBJ2-2	CASSLVSGGTGELFF
TRBV5-5	TRBJ2-2	CASSFRRSASGRAGTGELFF
TRBV5-1	TRBJ2-7	CASRQTGYEQYF
TRBV6-1	TRBJ1-2	CASSDSYGYTF
TRBV9	TRBJ2-1	CASSVGAYDYNEQFF
TRBV3-1/TRBV3-2	TRBJ2-3	CASSRLAGGGGTDTQYF
TRBV2	TRBJ1-2	CASGEGQNYGYTF
TRBV4-1	TRBJ1-3	CASSQDSNRGSPGSLGNTIYF
TRBV3-1/TRBV3-2	TRBJ2-2	CASSPTTGGGKPGELFF